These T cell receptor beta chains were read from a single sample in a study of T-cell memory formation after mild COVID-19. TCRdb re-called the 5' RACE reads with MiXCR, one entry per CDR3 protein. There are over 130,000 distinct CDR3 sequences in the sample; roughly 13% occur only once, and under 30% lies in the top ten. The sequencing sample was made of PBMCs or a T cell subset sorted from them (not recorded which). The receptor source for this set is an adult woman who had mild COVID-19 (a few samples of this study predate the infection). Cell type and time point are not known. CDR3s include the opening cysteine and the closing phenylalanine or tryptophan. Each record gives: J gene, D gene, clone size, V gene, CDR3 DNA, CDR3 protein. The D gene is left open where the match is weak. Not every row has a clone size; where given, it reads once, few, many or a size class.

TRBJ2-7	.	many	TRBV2	TGTGCCAGCAGTGCTAGACCCCTCGGCGAGCAGTACTTC	CASSARPLGEQYF
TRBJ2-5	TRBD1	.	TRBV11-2	TGTGCCAGCAGGGAGACAGGGGGTTCCCAAGAGACCCAGTACTTC	CASRETGGSQETQYF
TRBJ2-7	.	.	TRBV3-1	TGTGCCAGCAGCCAAGGGTTCAGCGAGCAGTACTTC	CASSQGFSEQYF
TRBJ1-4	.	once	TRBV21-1	TGTGCCAGCAGCAAGATCCCCGGGACAGTAGTGGGAAAACTGTTTTTT	CASSKIPGTVVGKLFF
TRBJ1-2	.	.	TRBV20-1	TGCAGTGCTAGAGTCACCAGACATAACTATGGCTACACCTTC	CSARVTRHNYGYTF
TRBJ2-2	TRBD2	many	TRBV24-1	TGTGCCACCAGTGACGCCGAGACTAGCGGGAGGGGTACCGGGGAGCTGTTTTTT	CATSDAETSGRGTGELFF
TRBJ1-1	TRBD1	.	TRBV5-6	TGTGCCAGCAGCCTTGTACAGGGGAGGAAGGCTTTCTTT	CASSLVQGRKAFF
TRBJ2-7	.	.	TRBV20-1	TGCAGTGCTAGGGGACCCGGCCTGGGCGACGAGCAGTACTTC	CSARGPGLGDEQYF
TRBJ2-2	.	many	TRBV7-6	TGTGCCAGCAGCTTTAGCACCGGGGAGCTGTTTTTT	CASSFSTGELFF
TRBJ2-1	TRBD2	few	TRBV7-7	TGTGCCAGCAGCGGGGGACTAGCGGTGGTAGATGAGCAGTTCTTC	CASSGGLAVVDEQFF
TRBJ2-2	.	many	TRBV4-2	TGTGCCAGCAGCCCGCAAGGGGCGGAGAACACCGGGGAGCTGTTTTTT	CASSPQGAENTGELFF
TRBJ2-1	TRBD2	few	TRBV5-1	TGCGCCAGCAGCTTCGGGACTAGTAACTACAATGAGCAGTTCTTC	CASSFGTSNYNEQFF
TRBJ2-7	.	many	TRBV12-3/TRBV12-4	TGTGCCAGCGGTGGCGGGAACTGGGGATACGAGCAGTACTTC	CASGGGNWGYEQYF
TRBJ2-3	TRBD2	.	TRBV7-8	TGTGCCAGCAGCTTATGGCTAGCGGGAGGTCTTACAGATACGCAGTATTTT	CASSLWLAGGLTDTQYF
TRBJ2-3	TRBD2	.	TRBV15	TGTGCCACCAGCAGGGAAGGGGGGCTAGCGGGGAGGACAGATACGCAGTATTTT	CATSREGGLAGRTDTQYF
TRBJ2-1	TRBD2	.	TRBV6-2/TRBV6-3	TGTGCCAGCAGTTATGGGAGGGCTGGTGAGCAGTTCTTC	CASSYGRAGEQFF
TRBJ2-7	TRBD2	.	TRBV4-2	TGTGCCAGCAGCCGCACTAGCGAAATGGCCCACGAGCAGTACTTC	CASSRTSEMAHEQYF
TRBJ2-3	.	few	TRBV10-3	TGTGCCATCAGTGAGTCTTACCTACAAGATACGCAGTATTTT	CAISESYLQDTQYF
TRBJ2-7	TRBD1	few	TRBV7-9	TGTGCCAGCAGCTTAAACCCCGGGACAGGCCCTGCCTACGAGCAGTACTTC	CASSLNPGTGPAYEQYF
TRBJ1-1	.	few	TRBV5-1	TGCGCCAGCAGCACCCCGCGGTGGGTGAACACTGAAGCTTTCTTT	CASSTPRWVNTEAFF
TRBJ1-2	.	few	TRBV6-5	TGTGCCAGCAGATCAGACAGGCTCTATGGCTACACCTTC	CASRSDRLYGYTF
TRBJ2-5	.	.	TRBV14	TGTGCCAGCAGCCAGGAGGGGGCATTGGCGAAGACCCAGTACTTC	CASSQEGALAKTQYF